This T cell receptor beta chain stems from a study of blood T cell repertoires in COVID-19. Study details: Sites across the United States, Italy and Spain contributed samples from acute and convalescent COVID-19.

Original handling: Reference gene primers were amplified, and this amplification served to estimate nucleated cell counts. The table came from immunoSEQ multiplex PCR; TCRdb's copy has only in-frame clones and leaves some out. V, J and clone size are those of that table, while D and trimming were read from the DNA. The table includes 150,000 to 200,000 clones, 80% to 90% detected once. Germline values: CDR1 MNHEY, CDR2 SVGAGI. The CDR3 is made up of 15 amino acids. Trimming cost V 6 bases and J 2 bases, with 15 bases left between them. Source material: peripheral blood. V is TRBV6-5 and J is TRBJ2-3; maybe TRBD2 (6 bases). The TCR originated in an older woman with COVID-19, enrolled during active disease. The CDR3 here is CASSLRGEATDTQYF. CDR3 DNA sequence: TGTGCCAGCAGCCTAAGAGGGGAGGCCACAGATACGCAGTATTTT.